Following are 17 T cell receptor beta chains from one sample sequenced in a study of spatial heterogeneity in lung cancer. Their cognate antigens are unknown. Time point indicated: sample taken at primary tumor resection. TCRdb redid the calling of the 5' RACE reads with MiXCR, one entry per CDR3 protein. This sample has some 16,000 distinct CDR3 sequences, with approximately 6.5% found just once. Findings and caveats of the study: Tumors with more nonsynonymous mutations had more expanded intratumoral alpha and beta TCRs.

The sample in question was lung tumor tissue, obtained at surgery. The receptor set was obtained from a female donor with early-stage non-small cell lung cancer.

Ten or more counts support this clonotype. The library was designed around alpha chains, so this beta chain is a stray read whose abundance carries little weight. The chain couples TRBV5-1 to TRBJ2-3, with TRBD2 identical over 8 bases. CDR1 SGHRS and CDR2 YFSETQ come from the germline V gene. After removal of 4 bases from V and 2 bases from J, the junction contained 6 bases not matched to a gene. The CDR3 loop spans 15 amino acids. The CDR3 is CASSPAGAPTDTQYF. DNA of the CDR3: TGCGCCAGCAGCCCAGCGGGGGCCCCCACAGATACGCAGTATTTT.

This clonotype was seen more than once but under ten times. Little can be read into the size of this beta chain, an off-target read in a library designed for alpha chains. CDR3 residues: CASSRAAEAFF. CDR3 DNA: TGTGCCAGCAGCCGGGCGGCTGAAGCTTTCTTT. This chain joins TRBV3-1 and TRBJ1-1; D remains ambiguous. Germline V lookup: CDR1 LGHDT, CDR2 YNNKEL (reference sequence). The V gene lost 4 bases and the J gene lost 6 bases, with 6 bases spanning the gap. The CDR3 spans 11 residues.

This clonotype was picked up many times. This beta chain turned up in a library designed for alpha chains; as an off-target read, its abundance says little. The V and J genes are TRBV6-1 and TRBJ2-1; 9 bases agree with TRBD2. Trimming at V came to 3 bases and at J to 3 bases, leaving 9 bases not matched to a gene. The CDR3 consists of 17 residues. Germline lookup yields CDR1 MNHNS and CDR2 SASEGT. The CDR3 nucleotides read TGTGCCAGCAGTGAGAAGGGTAGCGGGGGAATCTACAATGAGCAGTTCTTC. This sequence encodes CASSEKGSGGIYNEQFF.

Remarks on this clonotype: This beta chain lies outside the target of a library built for alpha chains; its clone size means little. The chain links TRBV30 to TRBJ1-2; D is unresolved. Deletions cut 5 bases from V and 1 base from J, with 14 bases between. The CDR3 spans 14 residues. The V gene's germline CDR1 is GTSNPN and CDR2 SVGIG (reference sequence). CDR3 amino acids: CAWGGVWDNYGYTF. The CDR3 DNA reads as TGTGCCTGGGGCGGTGTTTGGGATAACTATGGCTACACCTTC.

A word on this clonotype: This beta chain appears as a stray read in a library generated for alpha chains; its size is not informative. The rearrangement uses TRBV6-6 and TRBJ2-1; the match to TRBD2 covers 12 bases. Germline-derived CDR1 and CDR2 are MNHNY and SVGAGI (reference sequence). The CDR3 totals 15 residues. V trimming: 2 bases; J trimming: 10 bases; junction bases outside the gene matches: 6. CDR3 region: CASSYASGGAREQFF. The DNA of the CDR3 is TGTGCCAGCAGTTACGCTAGCGGGGGGGCTCGGGAGCAGTTCTTC.

This clonotype has just a few counts. For a library built for alpha chains, this beta chain is a stray read; little rests on its size. V gene TRBV4-3 combines with J gene TRBJ1-6; 11 bases align to TRBD1. Germline trimming cut 3 bases from V and 9 bases from J; bases unmatched to any gene: 7. Germline CDR1 and CDR2: LGHNA and YSLEER. The CDR3 totals 16 residues. This CDR3 is CASSHLHGQGASPLHF. The CDR3 DNA reads as TGCGCCAGCAGCCACCTACATGGACAGGGGGCTTCACCCCTCCACTTT.

This clonotype appeared a few times. This beta chain is a stray read from a library made for alpha chains; its abundance is not meaningful. This chain joins TRBV6-6 and TRBJ2-6; D might be TRBD2 (5 bases). With 2 bases removed from V and 0 bases from J, the gap between germline ends came to 8 bases. The CDR3 has 16 amino acids. Germline V gene sequence: CDR1 MNHNY, CDR2 SVGAGI (reference sequence). CDR3 bases: TGTGCCAGCAGTTACAGGAGGTCCTCTGGGGCCAACGTCCTGACTTTC. Translated: CASSYRRSSGANVLTF.

This clonotype was detected only a few times. For a library built for alpha chains, this beta chain is a stray read; little rests on its size. The CDR3 nucleotides are TGTGCCAACACGGGACTCTCGCCAGGGACTGAAGCTTTCTTT. Protein: CANTGLSPGTEAFF. The chain has TRBV2 and TRBJ1-1, with D tentatively TRBD1 (5 bases). The length of the CDR3 is 14 residues. Deletions cut 10 bases from V and 5 bases from J, with 20 bases between. From germline, CDR1 is SNHLY and CDR2 FYNNEI. Filled out from reference TRBV2 and TRBJ1-1, the complete variable domain reads EPEVTQTPSHQVTQMGQEVILRCVPISNHLYFYWYRQILGQKVEFLVSFYNNEISEKSEIFDDQFSVERPDGSNFTLKIRSTKLEDSAMYFCANTGLSPGTEAFFGQGTRLTVV.

This clonotype was picked up one time. This beta chain slipped into a library made for alpha chains as a stray read, so its size is not meaningful. J is TRBJ2-7 and V is TRBV6-5, with a possible D match to TRBD1 (6 bases). Germline CDR1 is MNHEY and CDR2 is SVGAGI. The CDR3 loop spans 12 amino acids. Between the trimmed V and J ends, which lost 6 bases and 4 bases, there was a span of 10 bases. The chain's CDR3 is CASRGGQYEQYF. In DNA form, the CDR3 reads TGTGCCAGCAGGGGCGGACAGTACGAGCAGTACTTC.

This clonotype has only a few counts. This beta chain is off target for a library built for alpha chains, so its abundance means little. V is TRBV5-1 and J is TRBJ2-7, with D maybe TRBD2 (5 bases). Germline V gene sequence: CDR1 SGHRS, CDR2 YFSETQ. CDR3 length: 16 amino acids. Trimming shortened V by 0 bases and J by 0 bases, and 13 bases separated the two germline ends. The chain's CDR3 is CASSLGGPTSSYEQYF. The CDR3 region has the DNA TGCGCCAGCAGCTTGGGAGGACCCACTAGCTCCTACGAGCAGTACTTC.

This clonotype showed up many times. Within a library made for alpha chains, this beta chain is off target, and its count is uninformative. This chain connects TRBV7-9 to TRBJ1-1; D not resolved. The CDR3 runs to 13 residues. Per the germline V gene, CDR1 is SEHNR and CDR2 is FQNEAQ (reference sequence). Trimming pared 1 base from V and 2 bases from J, leaving 5 bases between. The CDR3 DNA reads as TGTGCCAGCAGCTTAGAGGGAAACACTGAAGCTTTCTTT. This codes for CASSLEGNTEAFF.

Concerning this clonotype itself: Little can be read into the size of this beta chain, an off-target read in a library designed for alpha chains. The chain is built from TRBV12-3 or TRBV12-4 and TRBJ1-1; the D is unclear. The CDR3 spans 15 residues. The germline V and J ends were trimmed by 2 bases and 1 base, with 11 bases remaining between them. CDR3 region: CASSLSSTPNTEAFF. The CDR3 nucleotides are TGTGCCAGCAGTTTAAGTTCGACACCGAACACTGAAGCTTTCTTT.

At least ten counts were recorded for this clonotype. Little can be read into the size of this beta chain, an off-target read in a library designed for alpha chains. The V and J genes are TRBV11-2 and TRBJ2-3; 9 bases line up with TRBD2. Germline V CDR1 and CDR2: SGHAT, FQNNGV. The CDR3 spans 16 residues. The V segment lost 3 bases and the J segment 3 bases; nucleotides outside the gene matches: 7. CDR3 in DNA: TGTGCCAGCAGCTTCTTTGCGGGGGGGCCGACAGATACGCAGTATTTT. It yields the protein CASSFFAGGPTDTQYF.

This clonotype is labeled medium-sized. Because the library targeted alpha chains, this beta chain is an off-target read whose size means little. The chain carries TRBV7-3 and TRBJ2-5, with D unresolved. Trimming took 1 base from V and 0 from J, leaving 3 bases between them. There are 13 residues in the CDR3. Germline V gene sequence: CDR1 SGHTA, CDR2 FQGTGA. CDR3 coding DNA: TGTGCCAGCAGCTTAAACAACCAAGAGACCCAGTACTTC. Its protein is CASSLNNQETQYF.

In its sample, this clonotype was seen many times. This beta chain slipped into a library made for alpha chains as a stray read, so its size is not meaningful. The V call is TRBV6-8, the J call TRBJ2-5; D unresolved. CDR3 length: 13 amino acids. The V and J ends lost 6 bases and 1 base respectively, with 9 bases between them. Per the germline V gene, CDR1 is MNHGY and CDR2 is SAAAGT. The CDR3: CASSLGTQETQYF. The DNA for the CDR3 is TGTGCCAGCAGCCTAGGAACCCAAGAGACCCAGTACTTC.

This clonotype was counted ten times or more. For a library built for alpha chains, this beta chain is a stray read; little rests on its size. The rearrangement uses TRBV6-2 or TRBV6-3 and TRBJ1-6; D is undetermined. V dropped 5 bases and J dropped 8 bases, with 10 bases sitting between them. The CDR3 sequence is 13 residues long. Looked up from germline, CDR1 is MNHEY and CDR2 is SVGEGT. This chain's CDR3 is CASSGLGYSPLHF. In DNA, the CDR3 is TGTGCCAGCAGTGGACTAGGATATTCACCCCTCCACTTT.

There are many counts of this clonotype. Within a library made for alpha chains, this beta chain is off target, and its count is uninformative. This chain connects TRBV5-1 to TRBJ2-3; the D gene is possibly TRBD2 (6 bases). This CDR3 has 16 amino acids. From germline, CDR1 is SGHRS and CDR2 YFSETQ. The V gene lost 0 bases and the J gene lost 3 bases, with 14 bases spanning the gap. CDR3 amino acids: CASSLVGGDTTDTQYF. DNA for the CDR3: TGCGCCAGCAGCTTGGTCGGGGGAGATACGACAGATACGCAGTATTTT.